One sample yielded the 29 T cell receptor beta chains listed below, sequenced in a study of CD8 T cells in ankylosing spondylitis. Each CDR3 protein is one row after TCRdb ran MiXCR on the 5' RACE reads. Altogether around 210,000 distinct CDR3 sequences are present, 7% to 10% being singletons, with the ten largest covering around 5.1%. The sequenced material came from blood, either unsorted or a sorted T cell fraction (not recorded which). The origin of the receptors is a female donor with ankylosing spondylitis or in good health (not recorded which).

This chain uses TRBV7-2 with TRBJ2-5, with TRBD1 matching 9 bases. The CDR3 is 14 residues long. Germline assignment: CDR1 SGHTA and CDR2 FQGNSA. V shed 1 base, J shed 4 bases, and the junction held 1 base outside the gene matches. The CDR3 coding sequence is TGTGCCAGCAGCTTAGGGGGACAGGGAGAGACCCAGTACTTC. Residues: CASSLGGQGETQYF.

This clonotype was detected ten times or more. The V and J genes are TRBV20-1 and TRBJ2-5, with 7 bases fitting TRBD2. The germline CDR1 and CDR2 sequences are DFQATT and SNEGSKA (reference sequence). The V gene end was trimmed by 0 bases and the J gene end by 5 bases; junction bases not matched to a gene: 15. This CDR3 comprises 17 residues. In nucleotides, the CDR3 is TGCAGTGCTAGAGACCAAGCCCGTTTTGACGGGAGGGAGACCCAGTACTTC. Encoded protein: CSARDQARFDGRETQYF.

Only a few counts were recorded for this clonotype. The chain couples TRBV29-1 to TRBJ1-1; D is ambiguous. The CDR3 spans 10 residues. Germline V lookup: CDR1 SQVTM, CDR2 ANQGSEA. The germline V and J ends were trimmed by 5 bases and 9 bases, with 10 bases remaining between them. Written as DNA, the CDR3 is TGCAGCGTTCACGGCAACCAAGCTTTCTTT. It yields the protein CSVHGNQAFF.

This clonotype was counted at least ten times. This chain links TRBV2 with TRBJ2-3; 8 bases line up with TRBD2. Germline lookup yields CDR1 SNHLY and CDR2 FYNNEI. This CDR3 contains 16 residues. Trimming cost V 0 bases and J 4 bases; bases outside gene matches: 6. Written as DNA, the CDR3 is TGTGCCAGCAGTGAAGCAGGACTAGCTGGGCCAGATACGCAGTATTTT. This translates into CASSEAGLAGPDTQYF. Full variable domain (outside the CDR3, taken from reference TRBV2 and TRBJ2-3): EPEVTQTPSHQVTQMGQEVILRCVPISNHLYFYWYRQILGQKVEFLVSFYNNEISEKSEIFDDQFSVERPDGSNFTLKIRSTKLEDSAMYFCASSEAGLAGPDTQYFGPGTRLTVL.

This clonotype has ten or more counts. The V gene is TRBV3-1, the J gene TRBJ2-2, with D possibly being TRBD2 (6 bases). Trimming cost V 5 bases and J 1 base, with 17 bases left between them. This CDR3 is 17 amino acids long. In germline, CDR1 is LGHDT, CDR2 YNNKEL (reference sequence). The CDR3 region has the DNA TGTGCCAGCAGCGGACTATCAACGAAGAGGAACACCGGGGAGCTGTTTTTT. Translating it yields CASSGLSTKRNTGELFF.

This clonotype was observed a few times. A much bigger clone sits one base away, suggesting this may be a read error. The V gene is TRBV20-1, the J gene TRBJ1-2; no definite D call. Germline CDR1 and CDR2: DFQATT and SNEGSKA (reference sequence). The CDR3 runs 16 residues. The CDR3: CCANPASTVAGRGYTF. The CDR3 coding sequence is TGCTGTGCCAACCCGGCTTCCACCGTCGCAGGTCGTGGCTACACCTTC.

This clonotype occurred many times. The CDR3 region is CSVEEPGYYGYTF. Here the CDR3 DNA reads TGCAGCGTTGAAGAACCGGGATACTATGGCTACACCTTC. V and J are TRBV29-1 and TRBJ1-2; D is unclear. Looked up from germline, CDR1 is SQVTM and CDR2 is ANQGSEA. This CDR3 contains 13 residues. V shed 0 bases and J shed 3 bases, with 8 bases lying between them.

This clonotype was found many times. The V and J genes are TRBV3-1 and TRBJ2-2, with D maybe TRBD2 (5 bases). Between the trimmed V and J ends, which lost 4 bases and 7 bases, there was a span of 7 bases. The V gene's germline CDR1 is LGHDT and CDR2 YNNKEL (reference sequence). The CDR3 totals 12 residues. CDR3 in amino acids: CASSPGVGELFF. Here the CDR3 DNA reads TGTGCCAGCAGCCCCGGGGTCGGGGAGCTGTTTTTT.

Comments on this clonotype: A read error is possible here, since a much larger clone lies one base away. The DNA for the CDR3 is TGCAGCACCGAGGGGGGGATGGGTGAAGCTTTCTTT. Its translation is CSTEGGMGEAFF. This rearrangement joins TRBV29-1 to TRBJ1-1; maybe TRBD1 (6 bases). V dropped 8 bases and J dropped 7 bases, with 17 bases sitting between them. The germline V gene encodes CDR1 SQVTM and CDR2 ANQGSEA. CDR3 length: 12 residues.

This clonotype was recorded at least ten times. The rearrangement joins TRBV20-1 to TRBJ1-2; a weak D match, TRBD1 (5 bases). The CDR3 loop spans 13 amino acids. The germline V gene encodes CDR1 DFQATT and CDR2 SNEGSKA (reference sequence). V lost 6 bases and J 5 bases, leaving 16 bases between the germline ends. The CDR3 is CSARPGAFYGYTF. CDR3 nucleotides: TGCAGTGCAAGACCCGGGGCGTTTTATGGCTACACCTTC.

About this clonotype: A much larger clone is a single base away; this may be a read error. The chain has TRBV12-3 or TRBV12-4 and TRBJ2-2; 11 bases line up with TRBD2. The J segment lost 7 bases and the V segment lost 4 bases, leaving 11 bases of the junction unmatched. The CDR3 has 17 amino acids. This CDR3 is CASSSIAGGNPIGELFF. As DNA, the CDR3 is TGTGCCAGCAGTTCGATAGCGGGAGGGAACCCCATCGGGGAGCTGTTTTTT.

The table lists this clonotype with many counts. This sequence joins TRBV15 and TRBJ2-5; D ambiguous. The CDR3 spans 15 residues. In germline, CDR1 is LNHNV, CDR2 YYDKDF (reference sequence). Trimming cost V 0 bases and J 4 bases, with 12 bases left between them. CDR3 in DNA: TGTGCCACCAGCAGAGACAGGTCCTTCAGAGAGACCCAGTACTTC. It translates to CATSRDRSFRETQYF.

This clonotype turned up a few times. This chain connects TRBV7-2 to TRBJ1-6; D remains ambiguous. Germline CDR1 reads SGHTA; CDR2 reads FQGNSA. Deletions cut 5 bases from V and 8 bases from J, with 16 bases between. The CDR3 extends over 15 amino acids. The CDR3 region is CASSAGSGGYSPLHF. As DNA, the CDR3 is TGTGCCAGCAGCGCCGGGTCCGGCGGGTATTCACCCCTCCACTTT.

This clonotype was detected many times. The chain carries TRBV11-2 and TRBJ1-4; the D is unclear. This CDR3 spans 14 amino acids. Trimming took off 6 bases at V and 0 bases at J, with 8 bases between the two ends. The germline CDR1 and CDR2 sequences are SGHAT and FQNNGV. The CDR3 DNA is TGTGCCAGCAGACCATTTGCAACTAATGAAAAACTGTTTTTT. Encoded protein: CASRPFATNEKLFF.

At least ten counts were recorded for this clonotype. The genes are TRBV12-3 or TRBV12-4 and TRBJ2-1; TRBD2 agrees at 7 bases. J lost 3 bases, V lost 6 bases, and 8 bases had no gene match. The CDR3 is 15 amino acids. CDR3 nucleotides: TGTGCCAGCAGACCCGGGACTACGGGCTACAATGAGCAGTTCTTC. Protein: CASRPGTTGYNEQFF.

This clonotype has ten or more counts. This chain connects TRBV5-6 to TRBJ2-6; 8 bases fit TRBD1. Germline CDR1 is SGHDT and CDR2 is YYEEEE. The J segment lost 5 bases and the V segment lost 2 bases, leaving 6 bases of the junction unmatched. CDR3 length equals 16 residues. This chain's CDR3 is CASSFRTGGRANVLTF. CDR3 nucleotide sequence: TGTGCCAGCAGCTTCCGAACAGGGGGAAGGGCCAACGTCCTGACTTTC.

The V call is TRBV15, the J call TRBJ2-1; either TRBD1 or TRBD2 may fit D (5 bases each). Per the germline V gene, CDR1 is LNHNV and CDR2 is YYDKDF (reference sequence). This CDR3 has 11 amino acids. The CDR3 nucleotides are TGTTGGTTCTTGGGGGACAATGAGCAGTTCTTC. It is translated as CWFLGDNEQFF.

This clonotype was observed at least ten times. The chain uses TRBV9 and TRBJ2-7; 9 bases are a match to TRBD1. The CDR3 runs to 15 residues. Germline V gene lookup returns CDR1 SGDLS and CDR2 YYNGEE. The junction had 8 bases not matched to a gene; V was cut back by 3 bases and J by 4 bases. CDR3 nucleotide sequence: TGTGCCAGCAGCGATTCCGGGACAGGGACGTACGAGCAGTACTTC. This translates into CASSDSGTGTYEQYF.

This clonotype was observed at least ten times. For the CDR3, the DNA is TGCGCCAGCAGCTTGACCCGGCGGGATTCCTACAATGAGCAGTTCTTC. This sequence encodes CASSLTRRDSYNEQFF. This rearrangement joins TRBV5-1 to TRBJ2-1, with a weak D call TRBD2 (6 bases). V dropped 1 base and J dropped 1 base, with 12 bases sitting between them. The length of the CDR3 is 16 residues. Germline CDR1 reads SGHRS; CDR2 reads YFSETQ.

This clonotype was picked up many times. V gene TRBV15 combines with J gene TRBJ2-3; D not certain. The CDR3 is made up of 13 amino acids. CDR1 and CDR2 (germline): LNHNV, YYDKDF (reference sequence). Trimming removed 1 base at V and 6 bases at J, with 8 bases between. The CDR3 region has the DNA TGTGCCACCAGCAGAGGATTGCAGGATACGCAGTATTTT. Translated, it gives CATSRGLQDTQYF.

The chain couples TRBV7-9 to TRBJ2-1; weak D call: TRBD2 (6 bases). Germline CDR1 SEHNR, CDR2 FQNEAQ (reference sequence). V was pared by 0 bases and J by 8 bases, with 14 bases between. This CDR3 has 15 amino acids. CDR3 in amino acids: CASSLASATGDEQFF. Written as DNA, the CDR3 is TGTGCCAGCAGCTTAGCCTCCGCCACGGGAGATGAGCAGTTCTTC.

By share, this clonotype ranks as medium-sized (0.01 to 0.1%). The chain employs TRBV29-1 and TRBJ2-3, with D possibly TRBD2 on 6 matching bases. The CDR3 contains 14 residues. CDR1 SQVTM and CDR2 ANQGSEA come from the germline V gene. Trimming stripped 5 bases from V and 0 bases from J, with 12 bases between. The DNA of the CDR3 is TGCAGCGTTTTGGGGGACTCCAGCACAGATACGCAGTATTTT. Encoded protein: CSVLGDSSTDTQYF.

This clonotype was seen at least ten times. V and J are TRBV6-5 and TRBJ2-1; 7 nucleotides line up with TRBD2. The length of the CDR3 is 15 residues. The V gene's germline CDR1 is MNHEY and CDR2 SVGAGI. Trimming removed 3 bases from V and 5 bases from J; junction bases left unmatched: 7. The CDR3 DNA is TGTGCCAGCAGTTATGATCCTAGCGGAAACAATGAGCAGTTCTTC. It yields the protein CASSYDPSGNNEQFF.

The chain combines TRBV5-4 with TRBJ2-4, with D possibly being TRBD2 (5 bases). The CDR3 sequence is 14 residues long. Germline V gene data show CDR1 as SGHNT and CDR2 as YYREEE (reference sequence). V was trimmed by 0 bases and J by 4 bases, leaving 8 bases between them. The CDR3 loop reads CASSLDGGKNIQYF. CDR3 coding DNA: TGTGCCAGCAGCTTGGACGGCGGGAAAAACATTCAGTACTTC.

A word on this clonotype: A much larger clone differs from this one at a single base, so this may be a read error. The J gene is TRBJ2-3, the V gene TRBV9; D may match TRBD1 or TRBD2 (5 bases each). The CDR3 sequence is 13 residues long. Per germline, CDR1 SGDLS and CDR2 YYNGEE. CDR3 sequence: CVSSVGTADTQYF. In DNA, the CDR3 is TGTGTCAGCAGCGTAGGGACCGCAGATACGCAGTATTTT.

Many counts were recorded for this clonotype. This chain links TRBV20-1 with TRBJ1-2; 9 nucleotides align to TRBD1. Trimming cost V 6 bases and J 7 bases; bases outside gene matches: 6. Germline V lookup: CDR1 DFQATT, CDR2 SNEGSKA (reference sequence). This CDR3 contains 12 residues. CDR3 in amino acids: CSAGLQGAGYTF. The CDR3 DNA follows: TGCAGTGCCGGTTTACAGGGGGCTGGCTACACCTTC.

This clonotype was seen at least ten times. CDR3: CSARDRISGASYEQYF. CDR3 in DNA: TGCAGTGCTAGAGATCGTATTTCGGGAGCGTCCTACGAGCAGTACTTC. The rearrangement joins TRBV20-1 to TRBJ2-7; tentatively, D is TRBD2 (6 bases). Trimming left V 0 bases short and J 1 base short, with 16 bases between. Looked up from germline, CDR1 is DFQATT and CDR2 is SNEGSKA (reference sequence). This CDR3 has 16 residues.

The chain carries TRBV12-3 or TRBV12-4 and TRBJ2-7, with 9 nucleotides matching TRBD1. Germline trimming cut 6 bases from V and 7 bases from J; bases unmatched to any gene: 10. This CDR3 contains 14 residues. The CDR3 region is CASSPGQGEGEQYF. In nucleotides, the CDR3 is TGTGCCAGCAGCCCGGGACAGGGAGAGGGAGAGCAGTACTTC.

This clonotype has only a few counts. V is TRBV7-2 and J is TRBJ2-2; unclear D gene. The CDR3 is 14 amino acids. V lost 5 bases and J 6 bases, leaving 13 bases between the germline ends. In germline, CDR1 is SGHTA, CDR2 FQGNSA. This CDR3 is CASSPIRMAGELFF. The CDR3 DNA reads as TGTGCCAGCAGCCCGATCCGGATGGCCGGGGAGCTGTTTTTT.